A single sample gave rise to the 2 T cell receptor beta chains below, sequenced in a study of T and B cells in COVID-19 patients. TRB was amplified from approximately 250-500 ng of blood genomic DNA. TRB rearrangements were amplified by multiplex PCR with BIOMED2 TRB-A/B primers. Each CDR3 protein is one row after TCRdb ran MiXCR on the multiplex PCR reads. This sample has fewer than 15,000 distinct CDR3 sequences, with 29% found just once. Sample: blood. The source is a human donor who had recovered from COVID-19.

This sequence joins TRBV7-9 and TRBJ2-1; TRBD1 matches at 8 bases. V shed 5 bases and J 16 bases; nucleotides not matched to a gene: 7. This CDR3 is 11 amino acids long. Germline V gene sequence: CDR1 SEHNR, CDR2 FQNEAQ (reference sequence). The CDR3 nucleotides are TGTGCCAGCAGCCAGGACAGGGAAGGATTCTTC. This translates into CASSQDREGFF.

At least ten counts were recorded for this clonotype. The V gene is TRBV18, the J gene TRBJ2-3; 7 nucleotides line up with TRBD2. This CDR3 has 17 amino acids. The germline gives CDR1 KGHSH, CDR2 LQKENI. The ends lost 3 bases at V and 1 base at J; junction bases unmatched: 10. CDR3 sequence: CASSPRGLGRGTDTQYF. The DNA for the CDR3 is TGTGCCAGCTCACCCCGAGGACTAGGCCGTGGCACAGATACGCAGTATTTT. Drawing the rest from reference TRBV18 and TRBJ2-3, the complete variable domain is NAGVMQNPRHLVRRRGQEARLRCSPMKGHSHVYWYRQLPEEGLKFMVYLQKENIIDESGMPKERFSAEFPKEGPSILRIQQVVRGDSAAYFCASSPRGLGRGTDTQYFGPGTRLTVL.